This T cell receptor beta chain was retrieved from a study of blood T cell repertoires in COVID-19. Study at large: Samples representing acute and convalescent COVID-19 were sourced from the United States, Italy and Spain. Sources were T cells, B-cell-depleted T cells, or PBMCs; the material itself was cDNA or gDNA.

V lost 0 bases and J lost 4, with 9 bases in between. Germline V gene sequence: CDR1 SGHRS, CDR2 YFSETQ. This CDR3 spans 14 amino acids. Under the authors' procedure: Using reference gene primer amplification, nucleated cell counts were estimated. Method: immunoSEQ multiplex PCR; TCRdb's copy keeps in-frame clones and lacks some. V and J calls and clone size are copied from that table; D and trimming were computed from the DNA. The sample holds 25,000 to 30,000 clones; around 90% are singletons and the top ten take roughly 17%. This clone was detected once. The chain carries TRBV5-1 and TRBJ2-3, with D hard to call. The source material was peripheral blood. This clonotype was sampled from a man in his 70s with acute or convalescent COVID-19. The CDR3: CASSLDSRPDTQYF. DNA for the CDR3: TGCGCCAGCAGCTTGGACTCTAGGCCAGATACGCAGTATTTT.